This TCR beta chain emerged from a study of T cell responses to AZD1222 COVID-19 vaccine. The CDR3 is 17 amino acids. V was trimmed by 2 bases and J by 0 bases, leaving 14 bases between them. Germline values: CDR1 LGHDT, CDR2 YNNKEL (reference sequence). The protocol was immunoSEQ multiplex PCR, while the TCRdb copy is restricted to in-frame clones and leaves out a portion. The sample lists over 150,000 clones; roughly 94% were seen once. The TCR originated in an adult in good health. V usage is TRBV3-1 (or the pseudogene TRBV3-2) and J usage is TRBJ1-3; TRBD1 might be the D (6 bases). Sequencing was performed on peripheral blood, taken on day 0 of MenACWY control vaccination. CDR3 sequence: CASSQLSGQSSGNTIYF. CDR3 bases: TGTGCCAGCAGCCAACTTTCAGGACAGAGCTCTGGAAACACCATATATTTT.